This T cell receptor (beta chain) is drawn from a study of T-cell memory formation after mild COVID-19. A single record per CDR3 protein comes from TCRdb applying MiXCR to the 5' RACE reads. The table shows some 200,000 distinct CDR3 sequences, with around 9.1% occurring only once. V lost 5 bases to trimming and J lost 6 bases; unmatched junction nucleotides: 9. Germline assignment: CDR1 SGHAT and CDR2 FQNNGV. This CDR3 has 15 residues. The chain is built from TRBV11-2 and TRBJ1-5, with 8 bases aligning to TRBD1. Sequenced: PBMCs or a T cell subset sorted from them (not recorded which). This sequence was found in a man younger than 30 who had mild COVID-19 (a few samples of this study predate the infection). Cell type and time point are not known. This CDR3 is CASSLDRVSGQPQHF. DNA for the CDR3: TGTGCCAGCAGCCTGGACAGGGTATCAGGTCAGCCCCAGCATTTT.